This section outlines one T cell receptor (beta chain) sequence together with its context. This sample was included in a study of radiation and T cells in renal cell carcinoma. The germline gives CDR1 SEHNR, CDR2 FQNEAQ (reference sequence). This CDR3 comprises 17 residues. J gave up 0 bases and V 1 base, and 5 bases lay outside the gene matches. Time point specified: blood 4 weeks post-SBRT, at nephrectomy. Treatment in this sample: 15 Gy SBRT to primary tumor, nephrectomy 4 weeks later. Only in-frame clones appear in the TCRdb table, and some are missing; sequencing was by immunoSEQ multiplex PCR. The sample records over 35,000 clones, roughly 82% being singletons.

The rearrangement links TRBV7-9 to TRBJ1-3, with 8 bases lining up with TRBD1. The sequence derives from a woman aged 70 to 79 with renal cell carcinoma. The sample was blood, taken from a patient whose treatment included radiotherapy and nephrectomy. This CDR3 reads CASSLGTGPLSGNTIYF. CDR3 sequence (DNA): TGTGCCAGCAGCTTAGGGACAGGGCCCCTCTCTGGAAACACCATATATTTT.